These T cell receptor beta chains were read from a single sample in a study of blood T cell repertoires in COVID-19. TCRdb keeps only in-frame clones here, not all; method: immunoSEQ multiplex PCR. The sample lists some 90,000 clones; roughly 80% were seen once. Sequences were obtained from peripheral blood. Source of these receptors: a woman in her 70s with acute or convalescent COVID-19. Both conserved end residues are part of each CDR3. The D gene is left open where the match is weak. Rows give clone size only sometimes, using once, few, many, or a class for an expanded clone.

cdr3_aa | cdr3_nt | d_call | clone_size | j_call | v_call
CASSPRAGRGSGNQPQHF | TGTGCCAGCAGTCCAAGGGCAGGGAGGGGGTCGGGCAATCAGCCCCAGCATTTT | . | . | TRBJ1-5 | TRBV7-2
CASSVLPRDIQYF | TGTGCCAGCAGCGTTCTACCTCGGGACATTCAGTACTTC | . | few | TRBJ2-4 | TRBV9
CASSSIVNYGYTF | TGTGCCAGCAGCTCGATAGTCAACTATGGCTACACCTTC | . | . | TRBJ1-2 | TRBV5-6
CASSLGGNYGYTF | TGTGCCAGCAGCCTTGGAGGGAACTATGGCTACACCTTC | . | . | TRBJ1-2 | TRBV3-1/TRBV3-2
CASSSTGPGGELFF | TGTGCCAGCAGCTCGACAGGGCCTGGCGGGGAGCTGTTTTTT | TRBD1 | once | TRBJ2-2 | TRBV5-4
CATSRSPGGQGFGQPQHF | TGTGCCACCAGCAGATCCCCGGGGGGACAGGGGTTCGGGCAGCCCCAGCATTTT | TRBD1 | . | TRBJ1-5 | TRBV15
CATSKGRQEQYF | TGTGCCACCAGCAAGGGGCGTCAAGAGCAGTACTTC | . | . | TRBJ2-7 | TRBV24-1
CASSEAQGAPQPQHF | TGTGCCAGCAGTGAAGCCCAGGGGGCCCCCCAGCCCCAGCATTTT | TRBD1 | few | TRBJ1-5 | TRBV6-1
CASSLGLSGSGEQYF | TGTGCCAGCAGCTTAGGATTGAGCGGGTCGGGGGAGCAGTACTTC | . | . | TRBJ2-7 | TRBV5-8
CASSSTGRVSGNTIYF | TGTGCCAGCAGTTCTACAGGGAGAGTCTCTGGAAACACCATATATTTT | . | . | TRBJ1-3 | TRBV28
CASSKTSGGSQETQYF | TGTGCCAGCAGCAAAACTAGCGGGGGGTCCCAAGAGACCCAGTACTTC | TRBD2 | . | TRBJ2-5 | TRBV11-2
CSVGQGGLGNTIYF | TGCAGCGTCGGACAGGGGGGGTTAGGAAACACCATATATTTT | TRBD1 | . | TRBJ1-3 | TRBV29-1
CSVLTGYEQYF | TGCAGCGTTTTAACAGGTTACGAGCAGTACTTC | . | . | TRBJ2-7 | TRBV29-1
CASSWVDRSGNTIYF | TGTGCCAGCAGCTGGGTTGACAGGTCTGGAAACACCATATATTTT | . | many | TRBJ1-3 | TRBV7-2
CASSQGEGAANSPLHF | TGTGCCAGCAGCCAAGGAGAGGGGGCGGCCAATTCACCCCTCCACTTT | TRBD1 | . | TRBJ1-6 | TRBV3-1/TRBV3-2